A single sample is the source of the 17 T cell receptor beta chains below, sequenced in a study of cytomegalovirus exposure and HLA in healthy donors. Both 60 Vbeta primers and 13 Jbeta primers went into the PCR. The repertoire was sequenced with immunoSEQ multiplex PCR; TCRdb's copy has only in-frame clones and lacks some. This table holds about 84,000 clones. The sequenced sample was PBMCs. The receptors shown here come from a man aged 50 to 59 in good health and CMV-seronegative.

The V gene is TRBV30, the J gene TRBJ1-1, with 12 bases aligning to TRBD1. Germline assignment: CDR1 GTSNPN and CDR2 SVGIG (reference sequence). The CDR3 runs to 15 residues. V trimming: 3 bases; J trimming: 3 bases; junction bases outside the gene matches: 5. The CDR3 reads CAWSRRDRGHTEAFF. The DNA of the CDR3 is TGTGCCTGGAGCAGACGGGACAGGGGGCACACTGAAGCTTTCTTT.

The chain recombines TRBV9 with TRBJ1-1; D is unresolved. The CDR3 length is 14 residues. The germline CDR1 and CDR2 sequences are SGDLS and YYNGEE. The ends were cut back, 0 bases at V and 0 bases at J, with 6 bases in the middle. The DNA for the CDR3 is TGTGCCAGCAGCGTAGTTACGGTGAACACTGAAGCTTTCTTT. Residues: CASSVVTVNTEAFF.

The V and J genes are TRBV4-3 and TRBJ2-5, with 7 bases that match TRBD1. Trimming removed 0 bases from V and 2 bases from J; junction bases left unmatched: 9. This CDR3 spans 17 amino acids. CDR1 is LGHNA and CDR2 is YSLEER in the germline V gene. The CDR3 sequence is CASSQDLRTGKQETQYF. CDR3 sequence (DNA): TGCGCCAGCAGCCAAGATCTCCGGACAGGCAAGCAAGAGACCCAGTACTTC.

The chain combines TRBV5-1 with TRBJ2-1; TRBD1 might be the D (7 bases). Germline V lookup: CDR1 SGHRS, CDR2 YFSETQ. Trimming stripped 2 bases from V and 4 bases from J, with 13 bases between. The CDR3 contains 15 residues. The CDR3 is CASSLLAGGYNEQFF. The CDR3, as DNA: TGCGCCAGCAGCTTATTAGCAGGGGGGTACAATGAGCAGTTCTTC.

The chain recombines TRBV11-1 with TRBJ2-7; 10 nucleotides line up with TRBD2. The CDR3 spans 15 residues. Germline V gives CDR1 SGHAT, CDR2 FQDESV (reference sequence). V shed 2 bases and J 2 bases; nucleotides not matched to a gene: 3. The CDR3 reads CASSLRAGGPYEQYF. In DNA, the CDR3 is TGTGCCAGCAGCTTAAGAGCGGGGGGGCCCTACGAGCAGTACTTC.

The gene calls are TRBV10-1 and TRBJ2-1; tentatively, D is TRBD2 (6 bases). V lost 4 bases and J 2 bases, leaving 12 bases between the germline ends. The CDR3 length is 15 residues. The germline CDR1 and CDR2 sequences are WNHNN and SYGVQD (reference sequence). Here the CDR3 reads CASSAQLAAYNEQFF. The DNA for the CDR3 is TGCGCCAGCAGTGCGCAATTAGCGGCCTACAATGAGCAGTTCTTC.

The chain has TRBV28 and TRBJ1-4; D is uncertain. Trimming shortened V by 2 bases and J by 0 bases, and 10 bases separated the two germline ends. The CDR3 runs to 16 residues. Germline V lookup: CDR1 MDHEN, CDR2 SYDVKM. This chain's CDR3 is CASSLPQSATNEKLFF. CDR3 bases: TGTGCCAGCAGTTTACCCCAGTCAGCAACTAATGAAAAACTGTTTTTT.

The chain is built from TRBV5-1 and TRBJ2-1; TRBD1 agrees at 8 bases. The CDR3 runs to 15 residues. The V and J ends lost 1 base and 7 bases, in that order; junction bases with no gene match: 7. Germline assignment: CDR1 SGHRS and CDR2 YFSETQ. Here the CDR3 reads CASSLMGQVGNEQFF. The CDR3 DNA reads as TGCGCCAGCAGCTTGATGGGACAGGTCGGAAATGAGCAGTTCTTC.

The J gene is TRBJ1-5, the V gene TRBV18, with unresolved D. The CDR3 loop spans 13 amino acids. Germline CDR1 is KGHSH and CDR2 is LQKENI. V lost 3 bases and J lost 7, with 10 bases in between. The DNA of the CDR3 is TGTGCCAGCTCACCCGAGACTAAACAGCCCCAGCATTTT. Translated: CASSPETKQPQHF.

V usage is TRBV19 and J usage is TRBJ1-2, with 7 bases that match TRBD1. V shed 7 bases, J shed 4 bases, and the junction held 6 bases outside the gene matches. CDR3 length equals 13 residues. CDR1 and CDR2 (germline): LNHDA, SQIVND (reference sequence). The CDR3 nucleotides are TGTGCCAGTAACCGGGACAGCTTCTATGGCTACACCTTC. It codes for CASNRDSFYGYTF.

This chain connects TRBV1 to TRBJ1-5. TRBV1 is termed a pseudogene. This CDR3 has 16 amino acids. The CDR3 DNA sequence: TGCACCAGCAGCCAAATCCCGAGGCCATTCAATCAGCCCCAGCATTTT. Its protein is CTSSQIPRPFNQPQHF.

This chain joins TRBV6-4 and TRBJ2-1; D gene uncertain. Germline CDR1 is MRHNA and CDR2 is SNTAGT. Deletions cut 5 bases from V and 0 bases from J, with 20 bases between. The CDR3 covers 18 residues. CDR3 in DNA: TGTGCCAGCAGTAAACTCCCCCGACTCTCATACTCCTACAATGAGCAGTTCTTC. Its protein is CASSKLPRLSYSYNEQFF.

The chain couples TRBV5-1 to TRBJ2-1, with 8 positions matching TRBD1. Germline trimming cut 2 bases from V and 2 bases from J; bases unmatched to any gene: 3. The CDR3 sequence is 15 residues long. Germline V gives CDR1 SGHRS, CDR2 YFSETQ. CDR3 DNA: TGCGCCAGCAGCTTACAGGGGGACCCCTACAATGAGCAGTTCTTC. This encodes CASSLQGDPYNEQFF.

This chain joins TRBV7-2 and TRBJ2-5, with D unclear. The CDR3 consists of 11 residues. Germline-derived CDR1 and CDR2 are SGHTA and FQGNSA. V was cut by 3 bases and J by 5 bases, with 4 bases left in between. CDR3 amino acids: CASSFAETQYF. CDR3 coding DNA: TGTGCCAGCAGCTTTGCGGAGACCCAGTACTTC.

The rearrangement joins TRBV29-1 to TRBJ1-2; TRBD1 might be the D (6 bases). The germline CDR1 and CDR2 sequences are SQVTM and ANQGSEA. V was trimmed by 4 bases and J by 5 bases, leaving 14 bases between them. There are 13 residues in the CDR3. CDR3 protein: CSVVRQEIYGYTF. The DNA of the CDR3 is TGCAGCGTTGTAAGACAGGAAATTTATGGCTACACCTTC.

This rearrangement joins TRBV27 to TRBJ1-1, with 7 bases identical to TRBD1. V was clipped by 0 bases and J by 1 base; unmatched bases: 14. This CDR3 is 19 amino acids long. The V gene's germline CDR1 is MNHEY and CDR2 SMNVEV (reference sequence). In DNA form, the CDR3 reads TGTGCCAGCAGTTTATCGCTGGGCGACAGGGTTGGGAAGAACACTGAAGCTTTCTTT. This sequence encodes CASSLSLGDRVGKNTEAFF.

The chain has TRBV2 and TRBJ1-2; 10 bases line up with TRBD1. Germline V lookup: CDR1 SNHLY, CDR2 FYNNEI. V lost 5 bases, J lost 3 bases, and 3 bases stayed unmatched. The CDR3 is made up of 14 amino acids. The CDR3 protein is CASSRDRGDYGYTF. DNA of the CDR3: TGTGCCAGCAGTCGGGACAGGGGAGACTATGGCTACACCTTC.